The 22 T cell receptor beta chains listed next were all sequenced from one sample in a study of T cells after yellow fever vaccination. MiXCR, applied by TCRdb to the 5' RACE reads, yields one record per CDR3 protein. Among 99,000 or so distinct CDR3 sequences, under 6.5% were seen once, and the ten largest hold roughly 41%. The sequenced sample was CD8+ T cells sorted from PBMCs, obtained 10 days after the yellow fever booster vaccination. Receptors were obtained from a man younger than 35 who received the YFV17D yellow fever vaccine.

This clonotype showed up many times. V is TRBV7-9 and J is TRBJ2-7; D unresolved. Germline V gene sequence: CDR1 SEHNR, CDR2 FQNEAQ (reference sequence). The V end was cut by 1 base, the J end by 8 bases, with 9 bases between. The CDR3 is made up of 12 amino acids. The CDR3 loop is CASSLGRYKQYV. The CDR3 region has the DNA TGTGCCAGCAGCTTAGGGCGTTATAAGCAGTACGTC.

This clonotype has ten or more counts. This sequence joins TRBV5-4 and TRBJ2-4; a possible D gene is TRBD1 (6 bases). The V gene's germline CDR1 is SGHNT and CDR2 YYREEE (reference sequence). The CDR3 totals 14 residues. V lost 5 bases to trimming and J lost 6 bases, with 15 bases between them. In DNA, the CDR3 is TGTGCCAGCAGGTGGGGGCCTGGGGTAAACATTCAGTACTTC. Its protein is CASRWGPGVNIQYF. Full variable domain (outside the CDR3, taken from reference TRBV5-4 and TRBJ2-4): ETGVTQSPTHLIKTRGQQVTLRCSSQSGHNTVSWYQQALGQGPQFIFQYYREEENGRGNFPPRFSGLQFPNYSSELNVNALELDDSALYLCASRWGPGVNIQYFGAGTRLSVL.

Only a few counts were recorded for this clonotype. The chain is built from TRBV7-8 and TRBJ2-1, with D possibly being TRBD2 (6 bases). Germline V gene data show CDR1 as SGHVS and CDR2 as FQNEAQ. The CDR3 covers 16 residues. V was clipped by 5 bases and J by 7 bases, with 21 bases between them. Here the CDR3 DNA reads TGTGCCAGCAGCCCGCATTATTCCGGGACTTTAAATGAGCAGTTCTTC. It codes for CASSPHYSGTLNEQFF.

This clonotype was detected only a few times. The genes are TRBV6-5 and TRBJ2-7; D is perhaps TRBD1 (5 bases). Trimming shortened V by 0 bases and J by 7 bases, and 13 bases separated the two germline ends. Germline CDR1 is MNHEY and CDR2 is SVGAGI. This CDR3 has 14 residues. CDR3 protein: CASSYSSRAGEQYF. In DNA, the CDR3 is TGTGCCAGCAGTTACTCAAGCAGGGCTGGTGAGCAGTACTTC.

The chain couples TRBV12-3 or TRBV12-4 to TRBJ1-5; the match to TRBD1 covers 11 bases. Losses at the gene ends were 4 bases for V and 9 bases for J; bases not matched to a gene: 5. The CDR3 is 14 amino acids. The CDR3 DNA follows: TGTGCCAGCAGTTCCCCGGGACAGGGGGGGCCCCAGCATTTT. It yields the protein CASSSPGQGGPQHF.

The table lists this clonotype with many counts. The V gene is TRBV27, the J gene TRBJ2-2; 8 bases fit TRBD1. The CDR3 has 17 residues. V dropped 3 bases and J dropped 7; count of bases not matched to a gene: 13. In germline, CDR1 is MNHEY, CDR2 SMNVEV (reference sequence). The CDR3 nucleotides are TGTGCCAGCAGTTTTATCCGCCACAGGGGGATTGACGGGGAGCTGTTTTTT. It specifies CASSFIRHRGIDGELFF.

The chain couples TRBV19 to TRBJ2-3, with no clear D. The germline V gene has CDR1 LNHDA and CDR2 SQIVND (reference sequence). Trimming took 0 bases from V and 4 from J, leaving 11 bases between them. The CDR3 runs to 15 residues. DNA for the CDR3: TGTGCCAGTAGTATAGATCGCGAGGTGCCAGATACGCAGTATTTT. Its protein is CASSIDREVPDTQYF.

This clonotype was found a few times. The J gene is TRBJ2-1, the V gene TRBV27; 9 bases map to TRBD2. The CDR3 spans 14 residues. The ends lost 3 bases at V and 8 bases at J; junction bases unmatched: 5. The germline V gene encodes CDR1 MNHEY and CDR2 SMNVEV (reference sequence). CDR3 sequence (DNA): TGTGCCAGCAGTTTGCTAGCGGGGTTCGATGAGCAGTTCTTC. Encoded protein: CASSLLAGFDEQFF.

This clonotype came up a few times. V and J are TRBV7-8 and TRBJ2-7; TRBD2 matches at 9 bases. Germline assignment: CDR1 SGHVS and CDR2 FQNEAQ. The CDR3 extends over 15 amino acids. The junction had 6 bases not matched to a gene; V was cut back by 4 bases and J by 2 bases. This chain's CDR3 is CASSSSGGLTYEQYF. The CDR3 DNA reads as TGTGCCAGCAGCTCGAGCGGGGGGCTAACCTACGAGCAGTACTTC.

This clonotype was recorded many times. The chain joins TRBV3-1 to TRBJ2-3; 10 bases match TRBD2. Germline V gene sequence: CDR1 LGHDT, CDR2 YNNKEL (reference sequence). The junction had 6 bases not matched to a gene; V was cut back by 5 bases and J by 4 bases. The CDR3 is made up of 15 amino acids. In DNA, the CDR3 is TGTGCCAGCAGCTCCCTAGCGGGGGCCCCAGATACGCAGTATTTT. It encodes CASSSLAGAPDTQYF.

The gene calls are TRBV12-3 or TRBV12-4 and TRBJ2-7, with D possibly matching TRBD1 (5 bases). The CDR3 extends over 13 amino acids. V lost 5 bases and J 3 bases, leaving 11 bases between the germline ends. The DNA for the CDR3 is TGTGCCAGCAGTCACACAGGCTTCTACGAGCAGTACGTC. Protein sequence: CASSHTGFYEQYV.

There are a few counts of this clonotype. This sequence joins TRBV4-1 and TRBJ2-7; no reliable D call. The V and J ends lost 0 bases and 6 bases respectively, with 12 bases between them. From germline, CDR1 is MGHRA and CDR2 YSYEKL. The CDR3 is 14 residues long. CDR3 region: CASSQEGPVSEQYF. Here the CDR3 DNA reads TGCGCCAGCAGCCAAGAAGGGCCGGTGAGCGAGCAGTACTTC.

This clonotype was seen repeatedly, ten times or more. In DNA, the CDR3 is TGTGCCAGCAGTATAGCGGGGGCCTTCACAGATACGCAGTATTTT. This sequence encodes CASSIAGAFTDTQYF. V is TRBV6-1 and J is TRBJ2-3; 9 nucleotides match TRBD2. Trimming removed 5 bases from V and 2 bases from J; junction bases left unmatched: 5. CDR1 is MNHNS and CDR2 is SASEGT in the germline V gene. This CDR3 is built from 15 residues.

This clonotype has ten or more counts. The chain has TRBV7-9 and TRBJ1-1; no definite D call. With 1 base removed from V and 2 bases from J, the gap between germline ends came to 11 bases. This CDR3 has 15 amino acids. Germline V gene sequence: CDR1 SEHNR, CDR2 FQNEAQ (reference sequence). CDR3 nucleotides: TGTGCCAGCAGCTTAGTGTCTGGTACTAACACTGAAGCTTTCTTT. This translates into CASSLVSGTNTEAFF.

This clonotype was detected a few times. CDR3 in DNA: TGTGCCAGCAGCGGACGTAGCGGGTCCGGGGAGCTGTTTTTT. It translates to CASSGRSGSGELFF. The chain uses TRBV9 and TRBJ2-2; 7 nucleotides line up with TRBD2. This CDR3 comprises 14 residues. V lost 3 bases and J lost 6; bases outside the gene matches: 5. CDR1 and CDR2 (germline): SGDLS, YYNGEE.

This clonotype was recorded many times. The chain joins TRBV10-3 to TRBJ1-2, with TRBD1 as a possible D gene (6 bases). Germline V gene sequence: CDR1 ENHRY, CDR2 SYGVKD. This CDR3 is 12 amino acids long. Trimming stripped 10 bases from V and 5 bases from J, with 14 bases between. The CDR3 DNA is TGTGCCAGCACCGGGGGCGGGTATGGCTACACCTTC. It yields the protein CASTGGGYGYTF.

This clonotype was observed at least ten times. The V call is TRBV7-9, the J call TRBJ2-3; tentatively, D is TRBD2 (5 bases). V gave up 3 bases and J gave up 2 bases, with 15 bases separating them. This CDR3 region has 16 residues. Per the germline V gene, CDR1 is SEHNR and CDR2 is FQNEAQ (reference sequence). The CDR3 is CASSLERHLATDTQYF. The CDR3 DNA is TGTGCCAGCAGCTTGGAGCGCCACCTAGCCACAGATACGCAGTATTTT.

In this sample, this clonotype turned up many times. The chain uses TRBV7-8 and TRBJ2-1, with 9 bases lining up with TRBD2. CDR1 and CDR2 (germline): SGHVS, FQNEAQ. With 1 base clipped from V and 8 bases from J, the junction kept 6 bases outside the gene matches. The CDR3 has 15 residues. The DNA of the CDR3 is TGTGCCAGCAGCTTAGGAGCTAGCGGGGTCGATGAGCAGTTCTTC. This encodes CASSLGASGVDEQFF.

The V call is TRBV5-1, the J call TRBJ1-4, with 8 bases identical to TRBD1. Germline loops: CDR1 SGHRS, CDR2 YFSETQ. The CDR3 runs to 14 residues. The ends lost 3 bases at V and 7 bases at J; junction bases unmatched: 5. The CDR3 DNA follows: TGCGCCAGCAGCTCCTACAGGGGGACTGAAAAACTGTTTTTT. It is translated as CASSSYRGTEKLFF.

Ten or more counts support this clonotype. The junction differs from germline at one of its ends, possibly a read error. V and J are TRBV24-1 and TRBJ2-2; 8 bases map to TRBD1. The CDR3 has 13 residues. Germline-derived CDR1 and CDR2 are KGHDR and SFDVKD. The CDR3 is CAARQGSTGELFF. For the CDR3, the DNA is TGTGCCGCCAGACAGGGGAGCACCGGGGAGCTGTTTTTT.

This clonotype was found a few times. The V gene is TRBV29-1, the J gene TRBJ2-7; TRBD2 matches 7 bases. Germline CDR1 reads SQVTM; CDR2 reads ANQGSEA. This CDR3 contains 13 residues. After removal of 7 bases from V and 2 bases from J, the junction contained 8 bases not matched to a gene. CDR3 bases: TGCAGCGCCCTGGGGGGGGACGCCTACGAGCAGTACTTC. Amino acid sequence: CSALGGDAYEQYF.

This CDR3 is CASTPWGREEKLFF. The CDR3 DNA is TGTGCCAGCACCCCTTGGGGACGTGAAGAAAAACTGTTTTTT. The gene calls are TRBV12-3 or TRBV12-4 and TRBJ1-4; TRBD1 is a possible D gene (5 bases). Trimming pared 7 bases from V and 8 bases from J, leaving 17 bases between. CDR3 length equals 14 residues.